The 29 T cell receptor beta chains in this list originate from one sample, sequenced in a study of Graves' ophthalmopathy and Graves' hyperthyroidism. From RNA, the CDR3 regions of TCR beta chains were amplified and sequenced. Following a first-round RT-PCR that used HTBI primers, a second-round multiplex PCR was carried out. One entry per CDR3 protein results from TCRdb running MiXCR on the multiplex PCR reads. The sample yields about 740,000 distinct CDR3 sequences, roughly two fifths seen once. Material: peripheral blood. These receptors were obtained from an adult man with Graves' ophthalmopathy.

This chain joins TRBV9 and TRBJ2-7; 7 nucleotides line up with TRBD1. Germline V CDR1 and CDR2: SGDLS, YYNGEE. There are 14 residues in the CDR3. V shed 2 bases, J shed 3 bases, and the junction held 5 bases outside the gene matches. CDR3 region: CASSVGQEHYEQYF. The CDR3 bases are TGTGCCAGCAGCGTCGGACAGGAACACTACGAGCAGTACTTC.

The rearrangement joins TRBV2 to TRBJ1-4; no reliable D call. The CDR3 contains 12 residues. Trimming took off 8 bases at V and 8 bases at J, with 12 bases between the two ends. CDR1 is SNHLY and CDR2 is FYNNEI in the germline V gene. CDR3 protein: CASECPREKLFF. The CDR3 DNA sequence: TGTGCCAGCGAATGCCCTAGGGAAAAACTGTTTTTT.

This clonotype was counted at least ten times. This chain connects TRBV7-2 to TRBJ2-5; maybe TRBD1 (6 bases). This CDR3 has 14 residues. V lost 3 bases and J 5 bases, leaving 13 bases between the germline ends. CDR1 SGHTA and CDR2 FQGNSA come from the germline V gene. The CDR3 coding sequence is TGTGCCAGCAGCTTTGCAGGGGCGCCGGAGACCCAGTACTTC. Its protein is CASSFAGAPETQYF.

In this sample, this clonotype turned up many times. This chain uses TRBV19 with TRBJ1-5; perhaps TRBD1 as D (6 bases). The germline V gene encodes CDR1 LNHDA and CDR2 SQIVND (reference sequence). The CDR3 is 14 residues long. V lost 7 bases to trimming and J lost 5 bases, with 15 bases between them. The CDR3: CASTTQGIYQPQHF. The CDR3 region has the DNA TGTGCCAGTACTACACAGGGCATCTATCAGCCCCAGCATTTT.

This clonotype has more than one count but fewer than ten. A clone one base away is much larger, so this may be a read error. V is TRBV15 and J is TRBJ2-6; D gene uncertain. This CDR3 contains 16 residues. Trimming cost V 1 base and J 0 bases, with 7 bases left between them. In germline, CDR1 is LNHNV, CDR2 YYDKDF (reference sequence). CDR3 DNA sequence: TGTGCCACCAGCAGAGGGTTAGGCTCTGGGGCCAACGTCCTGACTTTC. Amino acid sequence: CATSRGLGSGANVLTF.

A remark on this clonotype: At one of its ends the junction is not consistent with the germline gene, which may arise from a read error. This chain uses TRBV15 with TRBJ2-6, with D possibly being TRBD1 (6 bases). CDR1 LNHNV and CDR2 YYDKDF come from the germline V gene (reference sequence). This CDR3 region has 18 residues. CDR3 coding DNA: TGTGCCGCCAGCAGCCAAGACAGGACCTCCCCTGGGGCCAACGTCCTGACTTTC. Amino acid sequence: CAASSQDRTSPGANVLTF. The variable domain in full, with the rest retrieved from reference TRBV15 and TRBJ2-6, is DAMVIQNPRYQVTQFGKPVTLSCSQTLNHNVMYWYQQKSSQAPKLLFHYYDKDFNNEADTPDNFQSRRPNTSFCFLDIRSPGLGDTAMYLCAASSQDRTSPGANVLTFGAGSRLTVL.

This clonotype was counted ten times or more. This rearrangement joins TRBV10-3 to TRBJ2-5; D perhaps matches TRBD2 (5 bases). The V and J ends lost 3 bases and 4 bases respectively, with 12 bases between them. Germline CDR1 is ENHRY and CDR2 is SYGVKD. The CDR3 has 14 amino acids. The CDR3 DNA follows: TGTGCCATCAGTGACATGACTGGAGGAGAGACCCAGTACTTC. Translated, it gives CAISDMTGGETQYF.

This chain connects TRBV5-8 to TRBJ2-7; TRBD1 matches at 9 bases. V gave up 0 bases and J gave up 4 bases; unmatched junction bases: 2. Looked up from germline, CDR1 is SGHTS and CDR2 is YDEGEE. The CDR3 runs 14 residues. CDR3 protein: CASSLGQGEYEQYF. The CDR3 nucleotides are TGTGCCAGCAGCTTGGGACAGGGGGAATACGAGCAGTACTTC.

This clonotype was counted between two and nine times. The chain employs TRBV10-3 and TRBJ2-2; a weak D match, TRBD2 (6 bases). Germline V lookup: CDR1 ENHRY, CDR2 SYGVKD. Trimming shortened V by 2 bases and J by 5 bases, and 6 bases separated the two germline ends. The CDR3 has 13 residues. The CDR3 protein is CAISEGGTGELFF. The CDR3 DNA reads TGTGCCATCAGTGAGGGGGGGACCGGGGAGCTGTTTTTT.

This clonotype occurred once. Just one base apart from a much larger clone, this may be a read error. The chain recombines TRBV29-1 with TRBJ2-2, with D possibly being TRBD2 (6 bases). The CDR3 extends over 14 amino acids. The germline V gene encodes CDR1 SQVTM and CDR2 ANQGSEA. DNA of the CDR3: TGCGGCGTTGTGCTGCGGGGGAACACCGGGGAGCTGTTTTTT. This sequence encodes CGVVLRGNTGELFF.

This clonotype appeared many times. This sequence joins TRBV13 and TRBJ1-4; no firm D call. Trimming removed 0 bases from V and 12 bases from J, with 14 bases in between. The germline CDR1 and CDR2 sequences are PRHDT and FYEKMQ (reference sequence). The CDR3 spans 14 residues. The CDR3 DNA reads as TGTGCCAGCAGCTTAGGCCATCAAAGGAGGCAACTGTTTTTT. This codes for CASSLGHQRRQLFF. The full variable domain, its missing parts supplied by reference TRBV13 and TRBJ1-4, is AAGVIQSPRHLIKEKRETATLKCYPIPRHDTVYWYQQGPGQDPQFLISFYEKMQSDKGSIPDRFSAQQFSDYHSELNMSSLELGDSALYFCASSLGHQRRQLFFGSGTQLSVL.

This clonotype occurred a few times. The chain has TRBV20-1 and TRBJ2-5; D is undetermined. CDR1 and CDR2 from the germline V gene are DFQATT and SNEGSKA (reference sequence). This CDR3 has 15 residues. V was trimmed by 0 bases and J by 1 base, leaving 12 bases between them. CDR3 region: CSARDLRTSQETQYF. CDR3 nucleotides: TGCAGTGCTAGAGATCTCAGGACCTCCCAAGAGACCCAGTACTTC.

This chain links TRBV9 with TRBJ2-5, with TRBD1 as a possible D gene (5 bases). Germline loops: CDR1 SGDLS, CDR2 YYNGEE. V lost 4 bases and J 2 bases, leaving 12 bases between the germline ends. This CDR3 is 14 amino acids long. The CDR3 is CASSLSGNQETQYF. The CDR3 DNA sequence: TGTGCCAGCAGCCTTTCAGGGAATCAAGAGACCCAGTACTTC.

The chain couples TRBV15 to TRBJ2-5; D is unresolved. The V end lost 0 bases, the J end lost 5 bases, and 10 bases lay between the germline ends. The CDR3 is made up of 14 amino acids. Germline V gives CDR1 LNHNV, CDR2 YYDKDF (reference sequence). This CDR3 is CATSRDMAQETQYF. The DNA of the CDR3 is TGTGCCACCAGCAGAGATATGGCCCAGGAGACCCAGTACTTC.

The DNA of the CDR3 is TGCGCCAGCATGGAGGCCTTCGGAACAGATACGCAGTATTTT. Its translation is CASMEAFGTDTQYF. V gene TRBV10-2 combines with J gene TRBJ2-3; perhaps TRBD2 as D (5 bases). Trimming removed 7 bases from V and 3 bases from J, with 14 bases in between. The CDR3 sequence is 14 residues long. CDR1 is WSHSY, CDR2 SAAADI, per germline.

This clonotype occurred many times. J is TRBJ2-7 and V is TRBV5-1; TRBD1 or TRBD2 may be the D gene (5 bases each). V was trimmed by 4 bases and J by 7 bases, leaving 12 bases between them. This CDR3 spans 12 amino acids. The germline gives CDR1 SGHRS, CDR2 YFSETQ. The chain's CDR3 is CASSPQGVEQYF. In nucleotides, the CDR3 is TGCGCCAGCAGCCCCCAGGGAGTGGAGCAGTACTTC.

The CDR3 loop reads CASSLGQGTQETQYF. DNA for the CDR3: TGTGCCAGCAGCTTAGGACAGGGGACCCAAGAGACCCAGTACTTC. The J gene is TRBJ2-5, the V gene TRBV7-2, with 8 nucleotides matching TRBD1. CDR3 length equals 15 residues. Germline lookup yields CDR1 SGHTA and CDR2 FQGNSA. V dropped 1 base and J dropped 1; count of bases not matched to a gene: 2.

The V call is TRBV29-1, the J call TRBJ2-7, with 8 bases identical to TRBD2. Trimming cost V 4 bases and J 7 bases; bases outside gene matches: 3. CDR3 length equals 11 residues. CDR1 is SQVTM, CDR2 ANQGSEA, per germline. Here the CDR3 reads CSVARGAEQYF. CDR3 coding DNA: TGCAGCGTTGCGCGGGGGGCTGAGCAGTACTTC.

The chain carries TRBV12-3 or TRBV12-4 and TRBJ1-1, with 7 bases identical to TRBD1. The CDR3 is made up of 12 amino acids. V lost 10 bases, J lost 6 bases, and 8 bases stayed unmatched. Here the CDR3 DNA reads TGTGCCATCGGACAGGTCTACGCTGAAGCTTTCTTT. It codes for CAIGQVYAEAFF.

This clonotype was counted many times. The genes are TRBV28 and TRBJ1-2, with a possible D match to TRBD1 (5 bases). In germline, CDR1 is MDHEN, CDR2 SYDVKM. Trimming left V 4 bases short and J 8 bases short, with 11 bases between. This CDR3 has 12 residues. The CDR3 DNA is TGTGCCAGCAGTTCGGGGGGTGGCGGCTACACCTTC. It translates to CASSSGGGGYTF.

As for this clonotype: At one end the junction does not follow the germline gene, possibly because of a read error. The rearrangement uses TRBV7-3 and TRBJ1-6, with D tentatively TRBD1 (5 bases). The germline V gene encodes CDR1 SGHTA and CDR2 FQGTGA. The CDR3 extends over 16 amino acids. CDR3 DNA: TGCGCCAGCAGCCAAGCCGGGTGGGGGATCAGTTCACCCCTCCACTTT. Protein product: CASSQAGWGISSPLHF.

The chain recombines TRBV19 with TRBJ2-5, with 10 positions matching TRBD2. CDR3 size: 14 residues. CDR1 LNHDA and CDR2 SQIVND come from the germline V gene (reference sequence). Trimming took 5 bases from V and 11 from J; bases not matched to a gene: 11. The CDR3 bases are TGTGCCAGTAGTTTGCGGACTAGCGGCGCTACGCAGTACTTC. Translation: CASSLRTSGATQYF.

This clonotype came up many times. The chain uses TRBV10-3 and TRBJ2-7; the match to TRBD1 covers 10 bases. The V segment lost 7 bases and the J segment 1 base; nucleotides outside the gene matches: 4. The CDR3 covers 14 residues. Looked up from germline, CDR1 is ENHRY and CDR2 is SYGVKD. The CDR3 DNA follows: TGTGCCATCACCCCGGGACAGGGGTCCTACGAGCAGTACTTC. This gives the protein CAITPGQGSYEQYF.

The J gene is TRBJ2-7, the V gene TRBV2, with D possibly matching TRBD2 (5 bases). Germline V gene data show CDR1 as SNHLY and CDR2 as FYNNEI. The CDR3 is made up of 15 amino acids. V was shortened by 6 bases and J by 6 bases, with 21 bases between the two germline ends. The CDR3 DNA follows: TGTGCCAGCAGCTTAATGAGCGGATGGCTGTCCGAGCAGTACTTC. It translates to CASSLMSGWLSEQYF.

This clonotype was picked up a small number of times. V and J are TRBV14 and TRBJ1-4, with D hard to call. Germline V gives CDR1 SGHDN, CDR2 FVKESK. This CDR3 comprises 14 residues. Trimming left V 4 bases short and J 8 bases short, with 14 bases between. CDR3 DNA: TGTGCCAGCAGCCCGCCGGGGAGAGAAGAAAAACTGTTTTTT. Its protein is CASSPPGREEKLFF.

This clonotype was recorded a few times. J is TRBJ1-5 and V is TRBV20-1; 9 bases are shared with TRBD1. The junction had 4 bases not matched to a gene; V was cut back by 0 bases and J by 1 base. The CDR3 consists of 16 residues. CDR1 DFQATT and CDR2 SNEGSKA come from the germline V gene (reference sequence). The CDR3 protein is CSARDGTGMSNQPQHF. CDR3 coding DNA: TGCAGTGCTAGAGATGGGACAGGGATGAGCAATCAGCCCCAGCATTTT.

The sample holds many counts of this clonotype. CDR3 coding DNA: TGTGCCAGCAGCGGTGGGGGACACCGTAATGAAAAACTGTTTTTT. It specifies CASSGGGHRNEKLFF. This chain links TRBV9 with TRBJ1-4; the D gene is possibly TRBD1 (6 bases). The CDR3 contains 15 residues. Germline assignment: CDR1 SGDLS and CDR2 YYNGEE. V was pared by 3 bases and J by 4 bases, with 13 bases between.

This chain links TRBV25-1 with TRBJ1-6; no clear D gene. The CDR3 is 14 amino acids. From germline, CDR1 is MGHDK and CDR2 SYGVNS. The V and J ends lost 6 bases and 8 bases respectively, with 14 bases between them. This CDR3 is CASRDSGPDSPLHF. In nucleotides, the CDR3 is TGTGCCAGCAGAGATTCAGGCCCCGATTCACCCCTCCACTTT.

This chain connects TRBV25-1 to TRBJ2-2, with 8 bases that match TRBD2. Germline CDR1 and CDR2: MGHDK and SYGVNS. With 5 bases clipped from V and 7 bases from J, the junction kept 9 bases outside the gene matches. This CDR3 has 15 residues. For the CDR3, the DNA is TGTGCCAGCAGTCCCAAACGGGGGGGCAACGGGGAGCTGTTTTTT. This sequence encodes CASSPKRGGNGELFF.